Listed here is a single T cell receptor beta chain. This clone was detected only once. It lacks a known antigen. The record has no base qualities; no much larger clone is one base away. The sample belongs to a study of blood T cell repertoires in COVID-19 (dated by TCRdb to the early 2020s). Turning to the overall study: Samples from collaborators originated in the United States, Italy and Spain and spanned both the acute and convalescent phases of COVID-19. The prospective study material was composed of cDNA or gDNA derived from T cells, B-cell-depleted T cells, or PBMCs. Subjects who had been exposed to COVID-19, were actively infected with it, or had recovered from it provided the deeply sampled blood TCRbeta repertoires that made up the dataset. The repertoires were released in a freely available public database intended as a resource for research on the immune response to SARS-CoV-2. Samples came from the ongoing ImmuneRACE study (first 160 participants) plus 1,254 subjects from 6 global collaborators. A de-identified subject ID, COVID-19 status, age in years and sex were almost always included in the sample metadata. HLA class I and class II types, where available, came from metadata supplied by the sample provider rather than from assay-based typing.

One collaborating source in Seattle enrolled patients during active infection and followed them longitudinally through the course of disease. Whole blood was collected in K2EDTA tubes by collaborating institutions according to the institutions' own protocols. For TCRbeta analysis, collaborator samples were shipped as frozen whole blood, as isolated PBMCs, or as DNA extracted from either sample type. The germline V gene (reference sequence) sets CDR1 to GTSNPN and CDR2 to SVGIG. The CDR3 runs 14 residues from the cysteine to the phenylalanine. Only the CDR3 portion is preserved as DNA: 42 bases, with reading frame beginning at the first base. Trimming takes 4 bases off V and 5 bases off J; junction bases not matched to a gene: 7. TCRbeta CDR3 regions were amplified from genomic DNA using the immunoSEQ Assay, a bias-controlled multiplex PCR. Per the authors' processing: The number of nucleated cells in each sample was estimated by amplification of reference gene primers within the assay. Sequence reads were collapsed and filtered to measure the absolute abundance of every unique TCRbeta CDR3 rearrangement. For each sample, productive Simpson clonality was calculated as the square root of Simpson's diversity index over productive rearrangements. This is the immuneACCESS table as TCRdb keeps it, with only in-frame sequences that have V and J called. A part of the clones is gone; compared with another copy, unresolved V genes explain less than half, and the rest is unexplained. D and trimming were read from the DNA, whereas the V and J calls and clone size are those reported in that table. The sample table shows about 280,000 clones, and approximately 86% are seen once. The ten largest account for around 13% of the sample.

Paper-wide results and their limitations: The quantity of clinical and demographic metadata differed by source and by participant and was supplied without curation.

Sequencing was carried out using peripheral blood. The rearranged segments are TRBV30 and TRBJ2-5; 10 middle bases align to TRBD2. The receptor comes from a woman in her sixties or seventies with COVID-19, enrolled during active disease. The CDR3 protein sequence reads: CAWKVAGGWETQYF. The bases read TGTGCCTGGAAGGTAGCGGGGGGCTGGGAGACCCAGTACTTC.